This is a list of T cell receptor beta chains from one sample in a study of spatial heterogeneity in lung cancer. Via MiXCR, TCRdb re-called the 5' RACE reads, giving one row per CDR3 protein. The sample holds under 40,000 distinct CDR3 sequences, around 5.2% seen once. Sequencing used PBMCs, obtained at surgery. The receptors here all came from a female donor with early-stage non-small cell lung cancer. Each CDR3 is given with its conserved first and last residue. A D gene is named only where the DNA matches it firmly. Size is stated for part of the rows, as once, few or many counts, or as a class when the clone is expanded.

v_call	clone_size	d_call	j_call	cdr3_nt	cdr3_aa
TRBV6-5	many	.	TRBJ1-5	TGTGCCAGCAGTTCCTTCATGAGTCAGCCCCAGCATTTT	CASSSFMSQPQHF
TRBV29-1	many	.	TRBJ1-1	TGCAGCGCACTAATGACAGACTCGAACACTGAAGCTTTCTTT	CSALMTDSNTEAFF
TRBV7-9	few	TRBD2	TRBJ2-1	TGTGCCAGCAGCCCCGGGGCTAGCGGGGTGTCCTCCTACAATGAGCAGTTCTTC	CASSPGASGVSSYNEQFF
TRBV5-1	many	.	TRBJ2-5	TGCGCCAGCAGCGGGGAAGGAAGTAAAGAGACCCAGTACTTC	CASSGEGSKETQYF
TRBV20-1	few	TRBD1	TRBJ1-5	TGCAGTGCTATGCGATCCGGGACAGAAAGCAATCAGCCCCAGCATTTT	CSAMRSGTESNQPQHF
TRBV9	many	TRBD1	TRBJ1-1	TGTGCCAGCAGCGTGGGCCGGGACAGGGTTAACACTGAAGCTTTCTTT	CASSVGRDRVNTEAFF
TRBV10-2	many	.	TRBJ1-2	TGCGCCACCCAGGGGATGTCGGGCTATGGCTACACCTTC	CATQGMSGYGYTF
TRBV20-1	few	TRBD2	TRBJ2-3	TGCAGTGCCCATTCGGGACTAGCGGGGGTTCCCACAGATACGCAGTATTTT	CSAHSGLAGVPTDTQYF
TRBV7-9	.	.	TRBJ1-1	TGTGCCAGCAGCTTGCTCAGGGAGAACACTGAAGCTTTCTTT	CASSLLRENTEAFF
TRBV27	.	TRBD1	TRBJ1-6	TGTGCCAGCAGTTTTGCCGGACAGGGCAATTCACCCCTCCACTTT	CASSFAGQGNSPLHF
TRBV4-2	many	TRBD2	TRBJ2-3	TGTGCCAGCAGCTCCCGAGCGGGGGGTAGAGATACGCAGTATTTT	CASSSRAGGRDTQYF
TRBV29-1	many	.	TRBJ1-2	TGCAGCGTTCGATTAGGCGGGGTGAGGAGCTACACCTTC	CSVRLGGVRSYTF